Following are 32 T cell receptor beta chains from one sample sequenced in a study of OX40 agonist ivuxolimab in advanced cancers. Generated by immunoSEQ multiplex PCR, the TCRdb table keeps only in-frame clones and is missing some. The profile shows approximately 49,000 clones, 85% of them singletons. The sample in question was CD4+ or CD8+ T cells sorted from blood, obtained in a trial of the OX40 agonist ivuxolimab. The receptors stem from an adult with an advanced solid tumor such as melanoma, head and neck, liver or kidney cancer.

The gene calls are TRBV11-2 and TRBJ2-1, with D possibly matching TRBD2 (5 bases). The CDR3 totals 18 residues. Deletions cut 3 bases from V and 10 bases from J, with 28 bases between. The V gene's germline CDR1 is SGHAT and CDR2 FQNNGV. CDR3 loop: CASSLAFSVLAAALEQFF. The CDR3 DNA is TGTGCCAGCAGCTTGGCTTTTAGCGTCCTGGCAGCCGCCCTGGAGCAGTTCTTC.

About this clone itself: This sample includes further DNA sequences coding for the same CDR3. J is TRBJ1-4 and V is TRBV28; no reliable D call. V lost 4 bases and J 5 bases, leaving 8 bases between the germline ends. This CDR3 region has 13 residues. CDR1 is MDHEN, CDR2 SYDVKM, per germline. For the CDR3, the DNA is TGTGCCAGCAGTTCAGCAGCGAATGAAAAACTGTTTTTT. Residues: CASSSAANEKLFF.

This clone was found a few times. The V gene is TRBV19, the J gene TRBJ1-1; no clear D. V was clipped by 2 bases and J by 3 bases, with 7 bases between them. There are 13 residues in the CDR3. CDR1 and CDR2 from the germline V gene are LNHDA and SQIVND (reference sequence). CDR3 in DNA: TGTGCCAGTAGTATATCCCCGGACACTGAAGCTTTCTTT. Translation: CASSISPDTEAFF.

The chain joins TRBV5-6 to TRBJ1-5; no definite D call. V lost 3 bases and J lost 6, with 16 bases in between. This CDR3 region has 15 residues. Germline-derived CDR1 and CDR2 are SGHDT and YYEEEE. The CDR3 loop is CASSYWTGLGQPQHF. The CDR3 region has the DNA TGTGCCAGCAGCTACTGGACTGGACTAGGTCAGCCCCAGCATTTT.

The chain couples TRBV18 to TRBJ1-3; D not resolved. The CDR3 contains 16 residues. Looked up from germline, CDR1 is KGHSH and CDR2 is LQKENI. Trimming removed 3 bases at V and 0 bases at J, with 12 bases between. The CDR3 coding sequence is TGTGCCAGCTCACCCCCGGACGGGAACTCTGGAAACACCATATATTTT. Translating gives CASSPPDGNSGNTIYF.

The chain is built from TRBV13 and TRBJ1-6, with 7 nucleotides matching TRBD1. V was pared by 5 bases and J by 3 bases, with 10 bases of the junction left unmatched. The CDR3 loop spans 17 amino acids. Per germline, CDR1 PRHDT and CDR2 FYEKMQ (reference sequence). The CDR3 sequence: CASSQPRGQDYNSPLHF. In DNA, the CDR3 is TGTGCCAGCAGCCAACCCCGCGGACAGGACTATAATTCACCCCTCCACTTT. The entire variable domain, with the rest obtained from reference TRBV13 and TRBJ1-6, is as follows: AAGVIQSPRHLIKEKRETATLKCYPIPRHDTVYWYQQGPGQDPQFLISFYEKMQSDKGSIPDRFSAQQFSDYHSELNMSSLELGDSALYFCASSQPRGQDYNSPLHFGNGTRLTVT.

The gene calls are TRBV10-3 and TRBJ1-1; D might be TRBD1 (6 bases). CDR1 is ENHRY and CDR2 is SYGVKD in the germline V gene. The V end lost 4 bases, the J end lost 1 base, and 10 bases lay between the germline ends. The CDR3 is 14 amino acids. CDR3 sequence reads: CAISGTGRNTEAFF. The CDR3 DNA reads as TGTGCCATCAGTGGAACAGGGCGGAACACTGAAGCTTTCTTT.

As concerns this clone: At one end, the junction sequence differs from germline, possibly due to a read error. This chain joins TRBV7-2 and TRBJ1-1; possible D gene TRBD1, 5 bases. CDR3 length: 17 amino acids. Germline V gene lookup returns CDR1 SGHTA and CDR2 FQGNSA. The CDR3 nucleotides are TGTGCCAGCAGCCTAGCCCCTGACAGTGCGGGTAACACTGAAGCTTTCTTT. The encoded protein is CASSLAPDSAGNTEAFF. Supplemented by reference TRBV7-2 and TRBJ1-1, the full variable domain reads GAGVSQSPSNKVTEKGKDVELRCDPISGHTALYWYRQSLGQGLEFLIYFQGNSAPDKSGLPSDRFSAERTGGSVSTLTIQRTQQEDSAVYLCASSLAPDSAGNTEAFFGQGTRLTVV.

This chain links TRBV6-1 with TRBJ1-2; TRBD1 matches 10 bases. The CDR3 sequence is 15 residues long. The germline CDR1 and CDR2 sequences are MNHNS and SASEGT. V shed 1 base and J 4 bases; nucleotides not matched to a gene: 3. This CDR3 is CASSEGTGGSYGYTF. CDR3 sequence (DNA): TGTGCCAGCAGTGAAGGGACAGGGGGATCCTATGGCTACACCTTC.

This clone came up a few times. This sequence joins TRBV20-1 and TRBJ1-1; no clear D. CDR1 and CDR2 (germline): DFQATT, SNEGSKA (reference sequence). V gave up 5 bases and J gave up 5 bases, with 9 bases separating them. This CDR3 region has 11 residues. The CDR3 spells CSAPDETEAFF. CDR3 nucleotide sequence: TGCAGTGCTCCGGACGAGACTGAAGCTTTCTTT.

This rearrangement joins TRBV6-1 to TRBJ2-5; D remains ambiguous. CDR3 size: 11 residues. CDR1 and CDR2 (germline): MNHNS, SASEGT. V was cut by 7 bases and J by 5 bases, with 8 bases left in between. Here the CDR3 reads CASMAVETQYF. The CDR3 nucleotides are TGTGCCAGCATGGCGGTCGAGACCCAGTACTTC.

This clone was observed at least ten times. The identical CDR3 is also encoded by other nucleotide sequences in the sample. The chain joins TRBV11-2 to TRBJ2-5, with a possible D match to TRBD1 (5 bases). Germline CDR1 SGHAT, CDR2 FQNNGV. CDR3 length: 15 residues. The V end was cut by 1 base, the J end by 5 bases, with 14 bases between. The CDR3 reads CASSLVPRAEETQYF. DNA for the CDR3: TGTGCCAGCAGCTTAGTACCCAGGGCGGAGGAGACCCAGTACTTC.

CDR3 protein: CASSPDPQKLFF. DNA of the CDR3: TGTGCCAGTAGTCCGGACCCCCAAAAACTGTTTTTT. The J gene is TRBJ1-4, the V gene TRBV19; D not certain. V was trimmed by 5 bases and J by 9 bases, leaving 10 bases between them. CDR3 size: 12 residues. Germline V gives CDR1 LNHDA, CDR2 SQIVND (reference sequence).

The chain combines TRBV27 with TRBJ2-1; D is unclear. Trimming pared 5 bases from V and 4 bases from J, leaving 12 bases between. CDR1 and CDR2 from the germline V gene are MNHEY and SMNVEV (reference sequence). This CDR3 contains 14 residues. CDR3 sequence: CASSISPIYNEQFF. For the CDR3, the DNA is TGTGCCAGCAGTATCTCCCCCATTTACAATGAGCAGTTCTTC.

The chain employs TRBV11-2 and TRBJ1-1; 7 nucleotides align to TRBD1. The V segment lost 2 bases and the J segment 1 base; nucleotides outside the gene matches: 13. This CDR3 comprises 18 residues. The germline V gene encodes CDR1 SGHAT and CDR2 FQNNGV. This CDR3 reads CASSLTHRGVGGNTEAFF. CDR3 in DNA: TGTGCCAGCAGCTTAACACACAGGGGCGTCGGAGGGAACACTGAAGCTTTCTTT.

CDR3 sequence (DNA): TGTGCCAGCAGTTACCCGACAGCAGGAGAGACCCAGTACTTC. Translating it yields CASSYPTAGETQYF. This rearrangement joins TRBV6-6 to TRBJ2-5, with TRBD1 as a possible D gene (5 bases). The ends were cut back, 2 bases at V and 4 bases at J, with 11 bases in the middle. Germline CDR1 reads MNHNY; CDR2 reads SVGAGI (reference sequence). The CDR3 contains 14 residues.

Here the CDR3 reads CASSLGGPQGEQYF. The CDR3 coding sequence is TGTGCCAGCAGCTTAGGTGGGCCGCAAGGGGAGCAGTACTTC. This chain uses TRBV11-1 with TRBJ2-7; D uncertain. Germline-derived CDR1 and CDR2 are SGHAT and FQDESV (reference sequence). This CDR3 contains 14 residues. The V and J ends lost 1 base and 7 bases respectively, with 14 bases between them.

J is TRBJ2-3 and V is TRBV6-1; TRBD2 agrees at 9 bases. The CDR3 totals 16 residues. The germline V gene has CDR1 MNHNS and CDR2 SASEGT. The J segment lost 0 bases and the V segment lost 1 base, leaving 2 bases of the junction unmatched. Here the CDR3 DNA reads TGTGCCAGCAGTGAAGTGGCGGGGGGGAGCACAGATACGCAGTATTTT. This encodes CASSEVAGGSTDTQYF.

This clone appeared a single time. The CDR3 DNA is TGTGCCAGCAGTTTATCGACCGGGACAGTGCAGTATTTT. It is translated as CASSLSTGTVQYF. The chain combines TRBV27 with TRBJ2-3, with TRBD1 matching over 7 bases. The V gene's germline CDR1 is MNHEY and CDR2 SMNVEV (reference sequence). Unmatched junction bases numbered 5, after V lost 0 bases and J lost 11 bases. This CDR3 comprises 13 residues.

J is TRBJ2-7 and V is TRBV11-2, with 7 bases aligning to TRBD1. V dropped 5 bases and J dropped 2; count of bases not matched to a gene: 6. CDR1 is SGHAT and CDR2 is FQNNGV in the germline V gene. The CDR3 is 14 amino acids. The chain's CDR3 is CASSADRAPYEQYV. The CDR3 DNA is TGTGCCAGCAGCGCAGACAGGGCCCCCTACGAGCAGTACGTC.

The CDR3 here is CASSFSGQLNQPQHF. CDR3 sequence (DNA): TGTGCCAGCAGTTTCTCGGGACAGCTCAATCAGCCCCAGCATTTT. The chain carries TRBV28 and TRBJ1-5; 7 bases agree with TRBD1. CDR3 size: 15 residues. CDR1 is MDHEN and CDR2 is SYDVKM in the germline V gene. Trimming cost V 3 bases and J 3 bases; bases outside gene matches: 5.

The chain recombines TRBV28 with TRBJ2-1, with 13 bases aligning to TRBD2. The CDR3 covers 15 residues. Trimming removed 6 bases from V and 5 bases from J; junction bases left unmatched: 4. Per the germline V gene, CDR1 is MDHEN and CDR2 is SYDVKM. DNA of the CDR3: TGTGCCAGCAGACGGACTAGCGGGGGTAACAATGAGCAGTTCTTC. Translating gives CASRRTSGGNNEQFF.

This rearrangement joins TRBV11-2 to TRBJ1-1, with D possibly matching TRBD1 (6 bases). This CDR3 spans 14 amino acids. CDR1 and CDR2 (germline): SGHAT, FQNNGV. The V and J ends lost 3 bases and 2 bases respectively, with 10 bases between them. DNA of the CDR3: TGTGCCAGCAGCTTGCTCGGGACAAACACTGAAGCTTTCTTT. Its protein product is CASSLLGTNTEAFF.

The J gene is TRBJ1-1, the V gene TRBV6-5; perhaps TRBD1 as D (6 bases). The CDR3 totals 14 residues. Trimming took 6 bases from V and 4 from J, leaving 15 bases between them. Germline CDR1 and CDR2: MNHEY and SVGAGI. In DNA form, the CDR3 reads TGTGCCAGCAGGGAGGCAGGGGTGAGCACTGAAGCTTTCTTT. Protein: CASREAGVSTEAFF.

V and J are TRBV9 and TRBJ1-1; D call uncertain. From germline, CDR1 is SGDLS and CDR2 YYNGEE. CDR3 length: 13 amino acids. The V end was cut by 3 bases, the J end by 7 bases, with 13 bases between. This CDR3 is CASSATPGFEAFF. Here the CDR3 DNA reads TGTGCCAGCAGCGCGACCCCGGGGTTTGAAGCTTTCTTT. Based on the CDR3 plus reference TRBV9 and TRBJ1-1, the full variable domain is DSGVTQTPKHLITATGQRVTLRCSPRSGDLSVYWYQQSLDQGLQFLIQYYNGEERAKGNILERFSAQQFPDLHSELNLSSLELGDSALYFCASSATPGFEAFFGQGTRLTVV.

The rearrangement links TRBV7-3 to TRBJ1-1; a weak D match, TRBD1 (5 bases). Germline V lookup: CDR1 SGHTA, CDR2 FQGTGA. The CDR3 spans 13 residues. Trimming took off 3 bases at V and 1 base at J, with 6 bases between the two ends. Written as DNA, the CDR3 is TGTGCCAGCAGCTTTACAGGGAACACTGAAGCTTTCTTT. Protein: CASSFTGNTEAFF.

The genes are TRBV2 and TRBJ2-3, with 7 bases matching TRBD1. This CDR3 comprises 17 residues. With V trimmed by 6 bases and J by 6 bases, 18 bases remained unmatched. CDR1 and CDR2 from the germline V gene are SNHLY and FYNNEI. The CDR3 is CASSPPRDSTVEDTQYF. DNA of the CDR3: TGTGCCAGCAGCCCCCCGAGGGACAGCACCGTCGAGGATACGCAGTATTTT.

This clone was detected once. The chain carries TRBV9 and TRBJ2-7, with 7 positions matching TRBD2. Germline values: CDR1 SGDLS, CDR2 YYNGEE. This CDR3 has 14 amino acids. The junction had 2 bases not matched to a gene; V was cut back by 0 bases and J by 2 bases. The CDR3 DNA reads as TGTGCCAGCAGCGTAGCTAGCGGCACCTACGAGCAGTACTTC. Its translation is CASSVASGTYEQYF.

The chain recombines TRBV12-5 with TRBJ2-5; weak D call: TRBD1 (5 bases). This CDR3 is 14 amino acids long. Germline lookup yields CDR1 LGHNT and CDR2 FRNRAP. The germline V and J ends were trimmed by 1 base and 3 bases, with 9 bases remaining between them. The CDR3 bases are TGTGCTAGTGGTTTGGGACAGAATGAAGAGACCCAGTACTTC. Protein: CASGLGQNEETQYF.

CDR3 sequence (DNA): TGTGCCAGCAGCCCCCCAGGGGCAGCCTACGAGCAGTACTTC. This encodes CASSPPGAAYEQYF. The chain is built from TRBV7-6 and TRBJ2-7, with TRBD1 as a possible D gene (6 bases). Germline CDR1 reads SGHVS; CDR2 reads FNYEAQ. The CDR3 length is 14 residues. Trimming took off 5 bases at V and 2 bases at J, with 13 bases between the two ends.

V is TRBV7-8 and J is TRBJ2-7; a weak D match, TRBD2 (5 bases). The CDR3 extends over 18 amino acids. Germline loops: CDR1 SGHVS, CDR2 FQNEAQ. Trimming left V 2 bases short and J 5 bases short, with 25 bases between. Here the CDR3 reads CASSLYTGIRVGQHEQYF. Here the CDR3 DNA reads TGTGCCAGCAGCTTATATACGGGGATCCGGGTAGGGCAACACGAGCAGTACTTC.

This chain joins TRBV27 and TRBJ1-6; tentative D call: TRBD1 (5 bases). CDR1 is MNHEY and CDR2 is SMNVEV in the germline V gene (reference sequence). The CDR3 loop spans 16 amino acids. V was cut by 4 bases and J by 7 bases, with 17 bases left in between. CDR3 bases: TGTGCCAGCAGTTACACCCGAGGGGTCATGAATTCACCCCTCCACTTT. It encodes CASSYTRGVMNSPLHF.